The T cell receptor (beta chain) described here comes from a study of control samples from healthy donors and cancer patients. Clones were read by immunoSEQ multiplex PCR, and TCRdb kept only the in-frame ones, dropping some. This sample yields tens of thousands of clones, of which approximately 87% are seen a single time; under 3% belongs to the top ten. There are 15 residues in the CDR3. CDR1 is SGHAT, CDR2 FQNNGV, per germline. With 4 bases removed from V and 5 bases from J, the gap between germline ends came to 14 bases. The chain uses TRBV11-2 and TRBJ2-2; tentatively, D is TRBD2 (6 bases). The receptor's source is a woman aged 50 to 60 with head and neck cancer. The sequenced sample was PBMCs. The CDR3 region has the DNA TGTGCCAGCAGCTCAACCGGGACTGCTACCGGGGAGCTGTTTTTT. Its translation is CASSSTGTATGELFF. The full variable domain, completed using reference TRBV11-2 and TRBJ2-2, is EAGVAQSPRYKIIEKRQSVAFWCNPISGHATLYWYQQILGQGPKLLIQFQNNGVVDDSQLPKDRFSAERLKGVDSTLKIQPAKLEDSAVYLCASSSTGTATGELFFGEGSRLTVL.